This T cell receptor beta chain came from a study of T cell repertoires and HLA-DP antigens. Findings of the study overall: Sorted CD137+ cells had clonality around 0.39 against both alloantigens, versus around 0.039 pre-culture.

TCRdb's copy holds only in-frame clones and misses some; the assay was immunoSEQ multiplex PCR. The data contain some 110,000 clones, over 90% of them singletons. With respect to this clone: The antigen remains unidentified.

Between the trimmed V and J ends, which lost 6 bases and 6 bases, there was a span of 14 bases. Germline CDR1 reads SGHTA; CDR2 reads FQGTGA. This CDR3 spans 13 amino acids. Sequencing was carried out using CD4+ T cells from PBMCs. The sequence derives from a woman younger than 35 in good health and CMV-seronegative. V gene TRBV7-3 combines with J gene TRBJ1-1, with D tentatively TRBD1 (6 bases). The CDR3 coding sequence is TGTGCCAGCAGTTTCAGGGGATTGGCTGAAGCTTTCTTT. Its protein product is CASSFRGLAEAFF.